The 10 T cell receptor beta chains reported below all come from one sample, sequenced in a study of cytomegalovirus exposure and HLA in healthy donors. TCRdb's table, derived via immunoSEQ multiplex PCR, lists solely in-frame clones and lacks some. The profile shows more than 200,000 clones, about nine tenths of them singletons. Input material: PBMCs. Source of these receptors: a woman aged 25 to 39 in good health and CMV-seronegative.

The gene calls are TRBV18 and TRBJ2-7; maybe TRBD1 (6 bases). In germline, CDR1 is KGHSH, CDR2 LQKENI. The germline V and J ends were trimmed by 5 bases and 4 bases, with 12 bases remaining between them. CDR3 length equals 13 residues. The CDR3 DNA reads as TGTGCCAGCTCAGCTGGACAGAATTACGAGCAGTACTTC. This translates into CASSAGQNYEQYF.

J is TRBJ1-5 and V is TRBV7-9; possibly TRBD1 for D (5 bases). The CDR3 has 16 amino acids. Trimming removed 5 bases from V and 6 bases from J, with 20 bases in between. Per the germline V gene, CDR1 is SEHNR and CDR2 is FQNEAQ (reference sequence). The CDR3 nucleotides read TGTGCCAGCAGCCCTGGGGATCGCAGGGCCCCTCAGCCCCAGCATTTT. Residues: CASSPGDRRAPQPQHF.

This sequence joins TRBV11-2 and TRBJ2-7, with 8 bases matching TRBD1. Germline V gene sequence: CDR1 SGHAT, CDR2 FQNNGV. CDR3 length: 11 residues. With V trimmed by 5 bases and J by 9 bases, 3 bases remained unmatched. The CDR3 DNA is TGTGCCAGCAGCCTTGGACAGGGGCAGTACTTC. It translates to CASSLGQGQYF.

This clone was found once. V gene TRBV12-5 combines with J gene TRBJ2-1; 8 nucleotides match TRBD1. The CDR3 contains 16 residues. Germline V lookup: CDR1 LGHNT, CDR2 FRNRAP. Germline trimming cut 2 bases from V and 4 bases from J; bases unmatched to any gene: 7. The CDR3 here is CASGLFPGGWYNEQFF. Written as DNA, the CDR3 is TGTGCTAGTGGTTTGTTTCCAGGGGGCTGGTACAATGAGCAGTTCTTC.

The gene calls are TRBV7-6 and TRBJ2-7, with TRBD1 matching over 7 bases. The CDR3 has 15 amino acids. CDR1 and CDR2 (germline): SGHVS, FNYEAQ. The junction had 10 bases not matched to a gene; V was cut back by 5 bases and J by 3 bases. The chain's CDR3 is CASSPQVGQIYEQYF. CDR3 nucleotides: TGTGCCAGCAGCCCCCAAGTGGGACAGATCTACGAGCAGTACTTC.

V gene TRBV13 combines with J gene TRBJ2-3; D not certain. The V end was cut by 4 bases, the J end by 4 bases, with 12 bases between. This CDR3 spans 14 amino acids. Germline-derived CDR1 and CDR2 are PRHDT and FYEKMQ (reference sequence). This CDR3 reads CASSSTIFADTQYF. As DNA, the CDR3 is TGTGCCAGCAGCTCTACTATCTTCGCAGATACGCAGTATTTT.

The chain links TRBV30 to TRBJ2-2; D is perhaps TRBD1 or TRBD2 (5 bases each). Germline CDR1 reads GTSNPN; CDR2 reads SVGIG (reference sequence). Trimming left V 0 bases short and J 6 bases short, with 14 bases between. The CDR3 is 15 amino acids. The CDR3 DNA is TGTGCCTGGAGTGTATCTGGGACCGGGGCCGGGGAGCTGTTTTTT. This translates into CAWSVSGTGAGELFF.

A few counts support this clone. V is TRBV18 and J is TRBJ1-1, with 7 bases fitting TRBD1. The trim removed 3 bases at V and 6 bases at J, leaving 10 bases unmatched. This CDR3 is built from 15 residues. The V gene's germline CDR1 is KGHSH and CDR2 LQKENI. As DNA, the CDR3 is TGTGCCAGCTCACCCTTGAAACTCGGGACAGCTGAAGCTTTCTTT. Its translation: CASSPLKLGTAEAFF.

The CDR3 spells CASSSLGTGELFF. For the CDR3, the DNA is TGTGCCAGCAGCTCACTTGGCACCGGGGAGCTGTTTTTT. V gene TRBV5-4 combines with J gene TRBJ2-2; D is ambiguous. The ends were cut back, 3 bases at V and 4 bases at J, with 7 bases in the middle. The CDR3 sequence is 13 residues long. Germline loops: CDR1 SGHNT, CDR2 YYREEE (reference sequence).

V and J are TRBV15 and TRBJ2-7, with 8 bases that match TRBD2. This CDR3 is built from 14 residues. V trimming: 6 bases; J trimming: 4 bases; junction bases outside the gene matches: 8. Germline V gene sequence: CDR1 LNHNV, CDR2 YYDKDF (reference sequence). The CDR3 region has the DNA TGTGCCACCAGTTCCAGACTAGCGAATTACGAGCAGTACTTC. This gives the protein CATSSRLANYEQYF.